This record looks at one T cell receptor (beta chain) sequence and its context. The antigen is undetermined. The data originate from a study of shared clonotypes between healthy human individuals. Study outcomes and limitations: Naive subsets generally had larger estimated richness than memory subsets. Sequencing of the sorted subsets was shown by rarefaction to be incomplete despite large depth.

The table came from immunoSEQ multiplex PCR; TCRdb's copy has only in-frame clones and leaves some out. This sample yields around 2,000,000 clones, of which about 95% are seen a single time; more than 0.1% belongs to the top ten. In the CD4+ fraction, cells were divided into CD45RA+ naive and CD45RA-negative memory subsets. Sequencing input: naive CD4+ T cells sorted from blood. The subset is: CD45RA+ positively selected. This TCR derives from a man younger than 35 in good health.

CDR3 nucleotide sequence: TGCGCCAGCAGCTTGACTAGCGGGAGATTAGGTGAGCAGTTCTTC. It specifies CASSLTSGRLGEQFF. The rearrangement uses TRBV5-1 and TRBJ2-1, with 11 positions matching TRBD2. This CDR3 spans 15 amino acids. The trim removed 1 base at V and 9 bases at J, leaving 6 bases unmatched. CDR1 and CDR2 from the germline V gene are SGHRS and YFSETQ.